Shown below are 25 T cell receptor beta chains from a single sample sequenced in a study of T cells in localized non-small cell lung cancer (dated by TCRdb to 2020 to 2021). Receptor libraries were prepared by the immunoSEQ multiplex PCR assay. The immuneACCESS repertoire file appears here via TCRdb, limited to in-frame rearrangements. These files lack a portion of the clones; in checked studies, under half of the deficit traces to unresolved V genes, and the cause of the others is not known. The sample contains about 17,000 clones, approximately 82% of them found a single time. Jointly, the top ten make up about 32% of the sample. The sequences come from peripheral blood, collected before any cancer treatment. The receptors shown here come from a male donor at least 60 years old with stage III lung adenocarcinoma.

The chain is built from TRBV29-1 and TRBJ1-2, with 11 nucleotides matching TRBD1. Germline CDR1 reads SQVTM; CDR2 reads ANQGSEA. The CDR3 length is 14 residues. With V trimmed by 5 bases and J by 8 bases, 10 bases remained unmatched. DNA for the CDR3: TGCAGCGTTTTAAATGTGGACAGGGGGCGCGGCTACACCTTC. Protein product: CSVLNVDRGRGYTF.

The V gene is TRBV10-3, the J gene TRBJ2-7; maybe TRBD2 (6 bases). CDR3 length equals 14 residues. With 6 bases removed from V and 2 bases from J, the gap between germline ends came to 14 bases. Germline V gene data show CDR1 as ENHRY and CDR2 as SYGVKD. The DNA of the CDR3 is TGTGCCATCAGCGAGGACGGGGGAGCCTACGAGCAGTACTTC. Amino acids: CAISEDGGAYEQYF.

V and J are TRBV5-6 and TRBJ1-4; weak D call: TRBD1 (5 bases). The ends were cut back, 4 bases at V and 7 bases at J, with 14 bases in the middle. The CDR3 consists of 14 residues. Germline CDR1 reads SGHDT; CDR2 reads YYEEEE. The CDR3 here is CASSVRGAREKLFF. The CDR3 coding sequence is TGTGCCAGCAGCGTTCGTGGGGCGCGTGAAAAACTGTTTTTT.

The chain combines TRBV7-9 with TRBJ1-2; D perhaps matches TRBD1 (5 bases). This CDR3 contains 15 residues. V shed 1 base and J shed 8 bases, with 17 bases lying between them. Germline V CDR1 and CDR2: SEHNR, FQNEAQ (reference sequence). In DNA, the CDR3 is TGTGCCAGCAGCTTAGATGGGGCCCGGTTTCACGGCTACACCTTC. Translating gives CASSLDGARFHGYTF.

CDR3 in amino acids: CASSPGYYSGNTIYF. The CDR3, as DNA: TGTGCCAGCAGCCCCGGGTACTATTCTGGAAACACCATATATTTT. The chain carries TRBV11-2 and TRBJ1-3; D is undetermined. The V and J ends lost 5 bases and 1 base respectively, with 12 bases between them. CDR1 is SGHAT, CDR2 FQNNGV, per germline. The CDR3 loop spans 15 amino acids.

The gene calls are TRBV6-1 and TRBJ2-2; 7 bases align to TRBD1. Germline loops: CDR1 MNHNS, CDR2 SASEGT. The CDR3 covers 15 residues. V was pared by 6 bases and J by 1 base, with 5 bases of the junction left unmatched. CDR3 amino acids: CASRARDRNTGELFF. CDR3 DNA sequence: TGTGCCAGCAGGGCCCGGGACAGGAACACCGGGGAGCTGTTTTTT.

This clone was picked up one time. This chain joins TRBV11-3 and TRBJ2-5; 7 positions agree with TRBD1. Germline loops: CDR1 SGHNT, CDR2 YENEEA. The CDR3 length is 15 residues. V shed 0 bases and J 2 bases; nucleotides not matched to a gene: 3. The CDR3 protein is CASSLDSGQQETQYF. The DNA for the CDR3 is TGTGCCAGCAGCTTAGATTCGGGACAGCAAGAGACCCAGTACTTC.

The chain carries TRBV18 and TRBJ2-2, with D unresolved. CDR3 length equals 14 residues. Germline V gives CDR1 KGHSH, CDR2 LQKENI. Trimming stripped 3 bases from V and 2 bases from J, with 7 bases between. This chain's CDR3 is CASSPQDNTGELFF. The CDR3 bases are TGTGCCAGCTCACCCCAGGATAACACCGGGGAGCTGTTTTTT.

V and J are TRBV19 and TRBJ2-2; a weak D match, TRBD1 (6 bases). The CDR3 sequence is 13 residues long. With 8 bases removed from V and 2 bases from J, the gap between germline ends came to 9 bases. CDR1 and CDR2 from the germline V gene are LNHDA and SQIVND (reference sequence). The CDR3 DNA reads TGTGCCAGTCGGACAGAAAACACCGGGGAGCTGTTTTTT. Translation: CASRTENTGELFF.

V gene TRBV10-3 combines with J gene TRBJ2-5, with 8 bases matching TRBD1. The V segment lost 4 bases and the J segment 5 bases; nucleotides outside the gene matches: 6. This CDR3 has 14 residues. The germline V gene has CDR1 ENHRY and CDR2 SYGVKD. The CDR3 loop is CAISATGGKETQYF. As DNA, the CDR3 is TGTGCCATCAGTGCAACAGGGGGTAAGGAGACCCAGTACTTC.

As DNA, the CDR3 is TGCGCCAGCAGCTTGGGGACTAGCGCAAGCTCCTACGAGCAGTACTTC. Its translation is CASSLGTSASSYEQYF. The chain recombines TRBV5-1 with TRBJ2-7; 9 nucleotides agree with TRBD2. Germline loops: CDR1 SGHRS, CDR2 YFSETQ. V trimming: 0 bases; J trimming: 0 bases; junction bases outside the gene matches: 4. This CDR3 spans 16 amino acids.

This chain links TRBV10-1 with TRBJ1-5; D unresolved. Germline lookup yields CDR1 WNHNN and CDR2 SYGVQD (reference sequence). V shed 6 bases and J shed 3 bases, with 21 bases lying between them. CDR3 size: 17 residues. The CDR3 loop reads CASRNTKDGGFNQPQHF. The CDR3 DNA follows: TGCGCCAGCAGGAATACGAAGGACGGAGGCTTCAATCAGCCCCAGCATTTT.

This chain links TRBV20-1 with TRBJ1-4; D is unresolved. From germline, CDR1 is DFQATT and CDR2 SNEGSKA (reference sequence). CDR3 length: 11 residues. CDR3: CGHLHNEKLFF. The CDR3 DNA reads TGCGGCCATCTCCATAATGAAAAACTGTTTTTT.

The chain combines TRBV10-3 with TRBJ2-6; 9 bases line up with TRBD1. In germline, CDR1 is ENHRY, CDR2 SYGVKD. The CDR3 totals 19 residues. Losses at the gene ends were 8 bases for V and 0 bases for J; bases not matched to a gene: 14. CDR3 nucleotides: TGTGCCATCGCCAGGGGGGGGACAGGGCCCACCTCTGGGGCCAACGTCCTGACTTTC. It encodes CAIARGGTGPTSGANVLTF.

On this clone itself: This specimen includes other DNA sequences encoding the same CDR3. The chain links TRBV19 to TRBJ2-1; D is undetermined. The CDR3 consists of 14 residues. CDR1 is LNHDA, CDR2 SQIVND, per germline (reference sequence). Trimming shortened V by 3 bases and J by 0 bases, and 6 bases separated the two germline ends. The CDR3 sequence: CASSMGSSYNEQFF. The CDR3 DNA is TGTGCCAGTAGTATGGGCAGCTCCTACAATGAGCAGTTCTTC.

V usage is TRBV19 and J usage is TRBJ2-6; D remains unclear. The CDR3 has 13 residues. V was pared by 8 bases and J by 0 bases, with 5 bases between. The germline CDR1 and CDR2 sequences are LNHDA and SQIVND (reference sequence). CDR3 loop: CASRNSGANVLTF. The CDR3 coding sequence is TGTGCCAGTCGGAACTCTGGGGCCAACGTCCTGACTTTC. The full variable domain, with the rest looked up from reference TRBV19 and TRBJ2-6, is DGGITQSPKYLFRKEGQNVTLSCEQNLNHDAMYWYRQDPGQGLRLIYYSQIVNDFQKGDIAEGYSVSREKKESFPLTVTSAQKNPTAFYLCASRNSGANVLTFGAGSRLTVL.

The CDR3 region has the DNA TGTGCCTGGAGTGGACACGCAACTAATGAAAAACTGTTTTTT. It encodes CAWSGHATNEKLFF. The gene calls are TRBV30 and TRBJ1-4; no clear D. The CDR3 consists of 14 residues. From germline, CDR1 is GTSNPN and CDR2 SVGIG (reference sequence). Between the trimmed V and J ends, which lost 1 base and 0 bases, there was a span of 6 bases.

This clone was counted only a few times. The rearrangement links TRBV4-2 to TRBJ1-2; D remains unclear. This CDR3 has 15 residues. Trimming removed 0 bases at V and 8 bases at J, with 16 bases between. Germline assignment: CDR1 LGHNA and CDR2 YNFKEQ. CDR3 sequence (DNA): TGTGCCAGCAGCCAAGAAGGACTGCCCGAGGACGGCTACACCTTC. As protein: CASSQEGLPEDGYTF.

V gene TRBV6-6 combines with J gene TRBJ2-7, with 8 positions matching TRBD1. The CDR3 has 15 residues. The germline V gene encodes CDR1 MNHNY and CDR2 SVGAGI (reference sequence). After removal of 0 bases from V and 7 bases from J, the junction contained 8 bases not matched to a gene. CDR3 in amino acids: CASSYSRTGTFEQYF. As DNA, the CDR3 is TGTGCCAGCAGTTACTCAAGGACAGGGACATTTGAGCAGTACTTC.

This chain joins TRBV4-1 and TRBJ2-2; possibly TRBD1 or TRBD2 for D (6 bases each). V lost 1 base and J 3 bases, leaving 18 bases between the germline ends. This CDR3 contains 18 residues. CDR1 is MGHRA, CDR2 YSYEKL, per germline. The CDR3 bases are TGCGCCAGCAGCCAAGCAAGAAGGGGGGAGGCGGACACCGGGGAGCTGTTTTTT. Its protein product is CASSQARRGEADTGELFF.

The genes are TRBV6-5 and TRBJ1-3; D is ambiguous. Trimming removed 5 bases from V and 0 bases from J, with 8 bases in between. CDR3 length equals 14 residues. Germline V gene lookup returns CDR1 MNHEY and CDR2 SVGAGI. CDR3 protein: CASSEMSSGNTIYF. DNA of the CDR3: TGTGCCAGCAGTGAAATGAGCTCTGGAAACACCATATATTTT.

The CDR3 DNA reads as TGTGCCATCAGTGAGTCGACCCCGAGCTCCTACAATGAGCAGTTCTTC. Its translation: CAISESTPSSYNEQFF. The chain employs TRBV10-3 and TRBJ2-1; D is undetermined. From germline, CDR1 is ENHRY and CDR2 SYGVKD. CDR3 size: 16 residues. V was cut by 0 bases and J by 0 bases, with 9 bases left in between.

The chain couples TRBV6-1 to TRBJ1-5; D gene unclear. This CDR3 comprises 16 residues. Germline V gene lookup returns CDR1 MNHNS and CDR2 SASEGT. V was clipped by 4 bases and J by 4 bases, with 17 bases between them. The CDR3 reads CASSVYAQSPNQPQHF. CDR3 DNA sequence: TGTGCCAGCAGTGTTTATGCACAGAGCCCGAATCAGCCCCAGCATTTT.

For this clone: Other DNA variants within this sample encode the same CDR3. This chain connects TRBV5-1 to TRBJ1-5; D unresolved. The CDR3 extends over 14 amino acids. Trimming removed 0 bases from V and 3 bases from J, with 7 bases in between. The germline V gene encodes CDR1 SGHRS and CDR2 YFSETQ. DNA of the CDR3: TGCGCCAGCAGCTTGGAAGGGTTCAATCAGCCCCAGCATTTT. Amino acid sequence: CASSLEGFNQPQHF.

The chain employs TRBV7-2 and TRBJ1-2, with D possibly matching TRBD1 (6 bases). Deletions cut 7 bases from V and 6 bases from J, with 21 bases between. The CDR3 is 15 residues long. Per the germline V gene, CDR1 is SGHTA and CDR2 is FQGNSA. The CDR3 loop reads CASIKGGAGSNGYTF. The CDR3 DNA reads TGTGCCAGCATCAAGGGGGGCGCAGGTTCTAATGGCTACACCTTC. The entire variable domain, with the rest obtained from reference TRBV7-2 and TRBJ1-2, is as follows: GAGVSQSPSNKVTEKGKDVELRCDPISGHTALYWYRQSLGQGLEFLIYFQGNSAPDKSGLPSDRFSAERTGGSVSTLTIQRTQQEDSAVYLCASIKGGAGSNGYTFGSGTRLTVV.